This T cell receptor beta chain derives from a study of blood T cell repertoires in COVID-19. About the research overall: The samples span acute and convalescent COVID-19 from the United States, Italy and Spain. Nucleic acid was either cDNA or gDNA, and it came from T cells, B-cell-depleted T cells, or PBMCs.

As handled by the study authors: Amplification of reference gene primers provided the estimated nucleated cell counts. The assay was immunoSEQ multiplex PCR, and TCRdb's table has in-frame clones only and misses some. V and J calls and clone size come straight from that table; D and trimming were deduced from the DNA. The sample shows about 75,000 clones, approximately 82% of them seen only once. Germline loops: CDR1 SQVTM, CDR2 ANQGSEA. V trimming: 6 bases; J trimming: 5 bases; junction bases outside the gene matches: 7. This CDR3 spans 13 amino acids. Material for sequencing was peripheral blood. This receptor was identified in a woman in her forties or fifties with acute or convalescent COVID-19. The V and J genes are TRBV29-1 and TRBJ2-5; TRBD1 agrees at 9 bases. The CDR3 is CSVQQGAGETQYF. In DNA form, the CDR3 reads TGCAGCGTCCAACAGGGGGCAGGGGAGACCCAGTACTTC.